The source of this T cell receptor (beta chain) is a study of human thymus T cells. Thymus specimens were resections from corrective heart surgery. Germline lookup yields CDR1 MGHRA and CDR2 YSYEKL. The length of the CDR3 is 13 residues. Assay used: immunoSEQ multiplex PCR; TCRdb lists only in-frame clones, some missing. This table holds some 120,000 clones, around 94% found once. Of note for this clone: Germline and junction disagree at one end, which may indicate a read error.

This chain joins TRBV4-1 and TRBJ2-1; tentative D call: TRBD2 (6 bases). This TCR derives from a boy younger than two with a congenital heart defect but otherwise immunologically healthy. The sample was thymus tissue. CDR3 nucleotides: TGCGCCGGCAGCCGCGGGAAGGGCAATGAGCAGTTCTTC. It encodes CAGSRGKGNEQFF.